A selection of T cell receptor beta chains follows, all from one sample in a study of blood T cell repertoires in COVID-19. Sequenced by immunoSEQ multiplex PCR; TCRdb stores in-frame clones only, minus some. Of 140,000 to 150,000 clones in the sample, 87% were seen once. Specimen: peripheral blood. These receptors originate from an older man with acute or convalescent COVID-19. Both conserved end residues are part of each CDR3. A D gene is named only where the DNA matches it firmly. Clone size is shown for a subset of rows, as once, few, many or a class of expanded clone.

TRBV2,.,TRBJ1-4,TRBD1,TGTGCCAGCAGAGCCGTTTTTGGGACAGGAGAATCGAATGAAAAACTGTTTTTT,CASRAVFGTGESNEKLFF
TRBV11-2,.,TRBJ2-5,.,TGTGCCAGCAGCTTAGATCGGATGGGCGGAGGAGAGACCCAGTACTTC,CASSLDRMGGGETQYF
TRBV9,.,TRBJ2-7,TRBD1,TGTGCCAGCAGCGATAGGGACAGCCAATTTCGAACGTACGAGCAGTACTTC,CASSDRDSQFRTYEQYF
TRBV19,once,TRBJ1-1,.,TGTGCCAGTAGTACGCAGGTGAACACTGAAGCTTTCTTT,CASSTQVNTEAFF
TRBV7-9,.,TRBJ1-1,.,TGTGCCAGCAGCTTCCTCCGGACTGAAGCTTTCTTT,CASSFLRTEAFF
TRBV15,.,TRBJ2-5,TRBD1,TGTGCCACCAGCAGAATACAGGGGAATCAAGAGACCCAGTACTTC,CATSRIQGNQETQYF
TRBV7-9,.,TRBJ1-6,TRBD1,TGTGCCAGCAGCTTAGCGACAGGGAAGGATTCACCCCTCCACTTT,CASSLATGKDSPLHF
TRBV24-1,once,TRBJ2-1,TRBD2,TGTGCCACCAGTGATTCCACCGGGACTAGCGGGAACAATGAGCAGTTCTTC,CATSDSTGTSGNNEQFF
TRBV6-5,.,TRBJ1-2,.,TGTGCCAGCAGTTCAGGGGAAAGGGACTATGGCTACACCTTC,CASSSGERDYGYTF
TRBV19,.,TRBJ2-2,.,TGTGCCAGTGGTCCCGGGACACCGAACACCGGGGAGCTGTTTTTT,CASGPGTPNTGELFF
TRBV6-6,.,TRBJ1-5,TRBD1,TGTGCCAGCGGACAGGTGAATCAGCCCCAGCATTTT,CASGQVNQPQHF
TRBV6-5,.,TRBJ1-5,.,TGTGCCAGCAGCACCAGTGTACCAAGGGGTCAGCCCCAGCATTTT,CASSTSVPRGQPQHF
TRBV28,.,TRBJ2-7,TRBD2,TGTGCCAGCAGCCACGGGAGGACGAGAGGACTAACCTACGAGCAGTACTTC,CASSHGRTRGLTYEQYF
TRBV23-1,.,TRBJ2-5,.,TGCGCCAGCAGTATAGTCGCCGGGTCCCGCTCACATACGTACCAAGAGACCCAGTACTTC,CASSIVAGSRSHTYQETQYF
TRBV29-1,.,TRBJ2-3,TRBD2,TGCAGCGTCGTTCCGCGACTAGCGGGGGGTGATATAGGGCAGTATTTT,CSVVPRLAGGDIGQYF
TRBV9,.,TRBJ2-6,.,TGTGCCAGCACCGTAGACGTCCAGGGCTCTGGGGCCAACGTCCTGACTTTC,CASTVDVQGSGANVLTF
TRBV5-1,.,TRBJ1-1,.,TGCGCCAGCAGCTTGGATCGGGGGGTAGCCACTGAAGCTTTCTTT,CASSLDRGVATEAFF
TRBV28,.,TRBJ1-6,TRBD1,TGTGCCAGCAGTATAGGACAGGGTTTTTATTCGCCCCTCCACTTT,CASSIGQGFYSPLHF
TRBV25-1,.,TRBJ1-2,TRBD1,TGTGCCAGCGTTCAGTCCGGGACAGGGGGCTTCGGCTACACCTTC,CASVQSGTGGFGYTF
TRBV11-2,once,TRBJ2-7,.,TGTGCCAGCAGCCTCACAGGGATCGAGCAGTACTTC,CASSLTGIEQYF
TRBV2,.,TRBJ1-1,.,TGTGCCACCAGACAGGCGATCGTAGCTTTCTTT,CATRQAIVAFF
TRBV5-4,.,TRBJ2-3,.,TGTGCCAGCAGCCCACGACAGGTCCGGACAGATACGCAGTATTTT,CASSPRQVRTDTQYF
TRBV5-8,.,TRBJ2-1,TRBD2,TGTGCCAGCAGCTCAGAACCCCTAGCGGGAGGCTCCTACAATGAGCAGTTCTTC,CASSSEPLAGGSYNEQFF
TRBV5-6,.,TRBJ1-1,.,TGTGCCAGCAGCCCTTCGGGGGGGGGCACTGAAGCTTTCTTT,CASSPSGGGTEAFF
TRBV11-2,.,TRBJ1-4,TRBD1,TGTGCCAGCAGCTTGGGACAGGGGGGTGAAAAACTGTTTTTT,CASSLGQGGEKLFF
TRBV18,.,TRBJ2-1,.,TGTGCCAGCTCACCCTTAGGGGACACCAATGAGCAGTTCTTC,CASSPLGDTNEQFF